This entry is about one TCR beta chain. This clone was detected only a few times. Its antigen is currently not known. The sample holds no much larger clone one base away, and base qualities are not on file. TCRbeta CDR3 regions were amplified from genomic DNA by means of the immunoSEQ Assay, a bias-controlled multiplex PCR. Concerning the study's data processing: Nucleated cell counts per sample were estimated from amplification of reference gene primers within the assay. To quantify the absolute abundance of each unique TCRbeta CDR3 rearrangement, sequence reads were collapsed and filtered. For each sample, productive Simpson clonality was calculated by taking the square root of Simpson's diversity index across productive rearrangements. As stored in TCRdb, this immuneACCESS dataset retains in-frame rearrangements with V and J assigned. A fraction of the clones does not appear; measured against another copy, unresolved V genes explain less than half of the discrepancy, and the remainder lacks a known reason. The DNA gave D and trimming, while V, J and clone size come from that table. This sample holds roughly 180,000 clones; 70% to 85% were observed only once. The ten largest clones represent roughly 1.2% of the sample.

This sample stems from a study of blood T cell repertoires in COVID-19 (dated by TCRdb to 2020 to 2022). Describing the broader study: Samples from collaborators originated in the United States, Italy and Spain and spanned both the acute and convalescent phases of COVID-19. A de-identified subject ID, COVID-19 status, age in years and sex were almost always included in the sample metadata. The samples were drawn from two sources: the first 160 participants of the ongoing ImmuneRACE study, and 1,200 or so subjects contributed by 6 global collaborators. A freely available public database, intended as a resource for researchers studying the immune response to SARS-CoV-2, is where the repertoires were released. The dataset comprised deeply sampled blood TCRbeta repertoires from subjects exposed to, actively infected with, or recovered from COVID-19. Where HLA class I and class II types were available, the types were taken from metadata supplied by the sample provider, not from assay-based typing. The material from the prospective study consisted of cDNA or gDNA derived from T cells, B-cell-depleted T cells, or PBMCs.

Another Seattle source contributed samples from volunteer blood donors who had recovered from COVID-19. The collaborating institutions used their own protocols to collect whole blood in K2EDTA tubes. Collaborator samples were shipped for TCRbeta analysis as frozen whole blood, isolated PBMCs, or DNA extracted from either sample type. Results the study describes overall, beyond this receptor: The quantity of clinical and demographic metadata differed by source and by participant and was supplied without curation.

Reading the germline V gene (reference sequence) gives CDR1 MNHEY and CDR2 SMNVEV. The CDR3 sequence holds 14 residues, the cysteine and phenylalanine included. Solely the CDR3 DNA is kept, with 42 bases framed from the first base. V is pared back by 2 bases and J by 9 bases, with 11 bases lying between the germline termini. The chain was built from TRBV27 and TRBJ1-6, and perhaps TRBD1 as D gene, on 6 matching bases. This clonotype was sampled from a man aged 55 to 70 who had recovered from COVID-19. Input material: peripheral blood. The DNA sequence reads TGTGCCAGCAGTTTAAGCACAGGGACTTCACCCCTCCACTTT. Its protein product is CASSLSTGTSPLHF.